The 17 T cell receptor beta chains in this list originate from one sample, sequenced in a study of vaccination and CD4 T cells after COVID-19. With the Oncomine TCR Beta short-read assay, DNA from cultured CD4+ T cells was sequenced. TCRdb reprocessed the PCR reads with MiXCR, giving one entry per CDR3 protein. The sample comprises 8,000 to 10,000 distinct CDR3 sequences, around 37% of which are singletons, and roughly a sixth rests with the top ten. No cognate antigen is known for these TCRs. Specified treatment: roughly ten-day PBMC culture with coronavirus spike peptide pools or control peptides (ViraFEST assay). Specimen: CD4+ T cells from blood, cultured in vitro. The receptors stem from a human donor who had recovered from COVID-19.

The rearrangement links TRBV19 to TRBJ2-2, with 7 bases identical to TRBD2. This CDR3 comprises 16 residues. The V gene end was trimmed by 5 bases and the J gene end by 6 bases; junction bases not matched to a gene: 12. CDR1 is LNHDA and CDR2 is SQIVND in the germline V gene (reference sequence). Here the CDR3 reads CASSVLTSGVPGELFF. The CDR3 bases are TGTGCCAGTAGTGTCCTCACCAGCGGGGTTCCCGGGGAGCTGTTTTTT. Supplemented by reference TRBV19 and TRBJ2-2, the full variable domain reads DGGITQSPKYLFRKEGQNVTLSCEQNLNHDAMYWYRQDPGQGLRLIYYSQIVNDFQKGDIAEGYSVSREKKESFPLTVTSAQKNPTAFYLCASSVLTSGVPGELFFGEGSRLTVL.

CDR3 nucleotide sequence: TGTGCCTGGAATCTCTTGGGACAGATCTATGGCTACACCTTC. Its translation: CAWNLLGQIYGYTF. This chain connects TRBV30 to TRBJ1-2, with TRBD1 matching 7 bases. The trim removed 4 bases at V and 4 bases at J, leaving 9 bases unmatched. CDR1 and CDR2 (germline): GTSNPN, SVGIG (reference sequence). There are 14 residues in the CDR3.

This chain links TRBV5-3 with TRBJ2-7; D might be TRBD1 (6 bases). TRBV5-3 is recorded as an ORF, its role being uncertain. V was clipped by 8 bases and J by 7 bases, with 13 bases between them. The CDR3 has 11 amino acids. CDR3 loop: CARGAVGEQYF. DNA for the CDR3: TGTGCCAGGGGGGCGGTAGGTGAGCAGTACTTC.

The chain uses TRBV6-2 or TRBV6-3 and TRBJ2-7, with unresolved D. CDR3 length: 12 residues. From germline, CDR1 is MNHEY and CDR2 SVGEGT. V shed 6 bases and J shed 3 bases, with 9 bases lying between them. CDR3 sequence: CASSPPIYEQYF. For the CDR3, the DNA is TGTGCCAGCAGCCCCCCTATCTACGAGCAGTACTTC.

This clonotype was detected a few times. The rearrangement joins TRBV27 to TRBJ2-3; no clear D gene. The CDR3 is 18 amino acids. CDR1 and CDR2 (germline): MNHEY, SMNVEV (reference sequence). V shed 4 bases and J shed 4 bases, with 24 bases lying between them. The chain's CDR3 is CASSYQPPSRPTSDTQYF. CDR3 coding DNA: TGTGCCAGCAGTTACCAACCTCCATCCCGCCCAACCTCAGATACGCAGTATTTT.

The chain is built from TRBV18 and TRBJ2-6, with 10 bases that match TRBD1. The CDR3 covers 17 residues. Per germline, CDR1 KGHSH and CDR2 LQKENI. V trimming: 4 bases; J trimming: 2 bases; junction bases outside the gene matches: 5. In DNA, the CDR3 is TGTGCCAGCTCACTTAGACAGGGGGCAACTGGGGCCAACGTCCTGACTTTC. It codes for CASSLRQGATGANVLTF.

This clonotype was observed a handful of times. The chain employs TRBV11-3 and TRBJ1-1; unclear D gene. V was clipped by 4 bases and J by 1 base, with 7 bases between them. CDR3 length equals 13 residues. Germline CDR1 and CDR2: SGHNT and YENEEA. CDR3 amino acids: CASSWAGNTEAFF. In DNA, the CDR3 is TGTGCCAGCAGCTGGGCGGGGAACACTGAAGCTTTCTTT.

The rearrangement uses TRBV19 and TRBJ2-2; no clear D. Germline CDR1 and CDR2: LNHDA and SQIVND (reference sequence). The CDR3 loop spans 12 amino acids. Trimming took 3 bases from V and 9 from J, leaving 8 bases between them. The DNA for the CDR3 is TGTGCCAGTAGTATTCCACCCCGGGAGCTGTTTTTT. It specifies CASSIPPRELFF.

This clonotype came up a few times. The genes are TRBV25-1 and TRBJ2-5; D possibly corresponds to TRBD1 (5 bases). Germline lookup yields CDR1 MGHDK and CDR2 SYGVNS. The CDR3 consists of 14 residues. The V and J ends lost 0 bases and 3 bases respectively, with 8 bases between them. CDR3 loop: CASSEYKGKETQYF. CDR3 DNA: TGTGCCAGCAGTGAATATAAGGGGAAAGAGACCCAGTACTTC.

V gene TRBV7-2 combines with J gene TRBJ2-1; 7 positions match TRBD2. Germline CDR1 SGHTA, CDR2 FQGNSA. The V and J ends lost 4 bases and 0 bases, in that order; junction bases with no gene match: 9. The CDR3 length is 17 residues. CDR3 coding DNA: TGTGCCAGCAGCTCCCCTGCGGGGGACCTCTCCTACAATGAGCAGTTCTTC. It yields the protein CASSSPAGDLSYNEQFF.

This clonotype was counted a few times. The chain has TRBV15 and TRBJ2-1; D is unresolved. The CDR3 loop spans 15 amino acids. Germline CDR1 LNHNV, CDR2 YYDKDF (reference sequence). The V gene lost 3 bases and the J gene lost 5 bases, with 14 bases spanning the gap. The DNA of the CDR3 is TGTGCCACCAGCAGGGGGTTCAGTAGCAACAATGAGCAGTTCTTC. Translating gives CATSRGFSSNNEQFF.

This clonotype appeared once. This chain joins TRBV24-1 and TRBJ2-3; tentatively, D is TRBD1 (6 bases). V lost 8 bases and J 3 bases, leaving 14 bases between the germline ends. Germline CDR1 KGHDR, CDR2 SFDVKD. This CDR3 comprises 14 residues. CDR3 nucleotide sequence: TGTGCCACCATGGCTGGGGGCGGAACAGATACGCAGTATTTT. The encoded protein is CATMAGGGTDTQYF.

The sample holds a few counts of this clonotype. The chain recombines TRBV6-1 with TRBJ1-1; possibly TRBD1 for D (5 bases). Germline V gives CDR1 MNHNS, CDR2 SASEGT. The CDR3 runs to 13 residues. The ends were cut back, 5 bases at V and 5 bases at J, with 12 bases in the middle. The CDR3 loop reads CASSHGGGTEAFF. The CDR3 DNA is TGTGCCAGCAGTCACGGGGGTGGGACTGAAGCTTTCTTT.

V and J are TRBV11-3 and TRBJ2-1; 10 nucleotides agree with TRBD1. V shed 3 bases, J shed 2 bases, and the junction held 1 base outside the gene matches. CDR3 size: 15 residues. Germline V gene lookup returns CDR1 SGHNT and CDR2 YENEEA. The CDR3 sequence: CASSLDRGTYNEQFF. The CDR3 region has the DNA TGTGCCAGCAGCTTGGACAGGGGGACCTACAATGAGCAGTTCTTC.

In this sample, this clonotype turned up a few times. CDR3: CASNAWGGGEETQYF. The CDR3 DNA reads as TGTGCCAGCAACGCCTGGGGAGGCGGAGAAGAGACCCAGTACTTC. The chain combines TRBV27 with TRBJ2-5; tentative D call: TRBD2 (6 bases). Germline V gene sequence: CDR1 MNHEY, CDR2 SMNVEV (reference sequence). V lost 7 bases to trimming and J lost 3 bases, with 18 bases between them. This CDR3 contains 15 residues.

This chain links TRBV20-1 with TRBJ1-1, with a tentative D call TRBD1 (6 bases). The CDR3 runs 13 residues. Germline V gene data show CDR1 as DFQATT and CDR2 as SNEGSKA (reference sequence). V gave up 5 bases and J gave up 5 bases, with 15 bases separating them. CDR3 nucleotide sequence: TGCAGTGCTGTGCAGGGGATAATAACTGAAGCTTTCTTT. Translating gives CSAVQGIITEAFF.

The rearrangement uses TRBV30 and TRBJ1-1, with D maybe TRBD1 (5 bases). The germline V gene has CDR1 GTSNPN and CDR2 SVGIG (reference sequence). Between the trimmed V and J ends, which lost 4 bases and 9 bases, there was a span of 18 bases. The CDR3 is made up of 13 amino acids. The CDR3 reads CAWNLIQGGKAFF. The CDR3 nucleotides read TGTGCCTGGAATTTAATTCAGGGAGGTAAAGCTTTCTTT.